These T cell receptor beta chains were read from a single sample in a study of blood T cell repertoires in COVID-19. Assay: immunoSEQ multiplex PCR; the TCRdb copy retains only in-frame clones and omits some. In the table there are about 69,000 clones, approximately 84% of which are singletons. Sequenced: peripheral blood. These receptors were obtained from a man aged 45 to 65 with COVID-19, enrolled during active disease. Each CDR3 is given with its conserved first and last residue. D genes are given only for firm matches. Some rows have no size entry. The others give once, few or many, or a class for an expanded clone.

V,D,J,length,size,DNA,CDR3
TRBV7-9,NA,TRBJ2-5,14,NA,TGTGCCAGCAGCTTAAACCAGGGTCAAGAGACCCAGTACTTC,CASSLNQGQETQYF
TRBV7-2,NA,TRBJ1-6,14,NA,TGTGCCAGCAGCTTAGGGCTGTCGAATTCACCCCTCCACTTT,CASSLGLSNSPLHF
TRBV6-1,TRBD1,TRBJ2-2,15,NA,TGTGCCAGCAGTGAAGTTACAGGGGTGACCGGGGAGCTGTTTTTT,CASSEVTGVTGELFF
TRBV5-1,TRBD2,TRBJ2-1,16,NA,TGCGCCAGCAGACCAGCGGGGGGAAGCTCCTACAATGAGCAGTTCTTC,CASRPAGGSSYNEQFF
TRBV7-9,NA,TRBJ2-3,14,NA,TGTGCCAGCAGCTTAAGACAGGGCACAGATACGCAGTATTTT,CASSLRQGTDTQYF
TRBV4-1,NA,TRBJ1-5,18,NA,TGCGCCAGCAGCTATGACTACGACAAGAGGAGTAGCAATCAGCCCCAGCATTTT,CASSYDYDKRSSNQPQHF
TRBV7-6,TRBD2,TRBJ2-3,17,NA,TGTGCCAGCAGCAAGGGACTAGCGGGGGATTTAACAGATACGCAGTATTTT,CASSKGLAGDLTDTQYF
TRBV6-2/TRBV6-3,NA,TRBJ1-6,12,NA,TGTGCCAGCAGTAGGACAGAAATCCATCTCCACTTT,CASSRTEIHLHF
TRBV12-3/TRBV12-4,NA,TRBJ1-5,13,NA,TGTGCCAGCAGTTCCGGGAACAATCAGCCCCAGCATTTT,CASSSGNNQPQHF
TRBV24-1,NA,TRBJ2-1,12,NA,TGTGCCACCAGGGGGGCCGACAATGAGCAGTTCTTC,CATRGADNEQFF
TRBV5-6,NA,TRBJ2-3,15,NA,TGTGCCAGCAGCTTGACCCGGGTCCGCACAGATACGCAGTATTTT,CASSLTRVRTDTQYF
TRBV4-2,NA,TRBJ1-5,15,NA,TGTGCCAGCAGCCATGAGGGTCAGAGGAATCAGCCCCAGCATTTT,CASSHEGQRNQPQHF
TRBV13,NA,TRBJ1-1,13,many,TGTGCCAGCAGCTTAGGCCTCGGGAGACAAGCTTTCTTT,CASSLGLGRQAFF
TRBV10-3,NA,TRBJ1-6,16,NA,TGTGCCATCAGTGAGTCGCGAAGGGGCAGGAATTCACCCCTCCACTTT,CAISESRRGRNSPLHF
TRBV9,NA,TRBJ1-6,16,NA,TGTGCCAGCAGCCTAGGGTGGGCGGCGGGGAATTCACCCCTCCACTTT,CASSLGWAAGNSPLHF
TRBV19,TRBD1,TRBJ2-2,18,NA,TGTGCCAGTAGTATAGAGACAGGGCGGCCTCGCCTCGCCGGGGAGCTGTTTTTT,CASSIETGRPRLAGELFF